The clone carrying this T cell receptor (beta chain) was seen a handful of times. Antigen specificity is unknown. The sample originates from a study of CD8 T cells in ankylosing spondylitis. General study results and limits: Enrichment of disease-linked clones was reportedly significant in matched ankylosing spondylitis synovial fluid. Reactive arthritis synovial fluid and blood previously showed some of these motif variants.

TCRdb redid the calling of the 5' RACE reads with MiXCR, one entry per CDR3 protein. The sample lists about 360,000 distinct CDR3 sequences, approximately 22% occurring once. With 0 bases clipped from V and 0 bases from J, the junction kept 7 bases outside the gene matches. The CDR3 totals 18 residues. Germline assignment: CDR1 MGHRA and CDR2 YSYEKL. The chain is built from TRBV4-1 and TRBJ1-2, with 10 bases that match TRBD1. Sample: blood, either unsorted or a sorted T cell fraction (not recorded which). This sequence was found in a male donor with ankylosing spondylitis or in good health (not recorded which). The CDR3 loop is CASSQDRTGGYANYGYTF. DNA of the CDR3: TGCGCCAGCAGCCAAGATCGGACAGGGGGTTACGCTAACTATGGCTACACCTTC.